The present entry profiles one T cell receptor beta chain with its context. Its cognate antigen is unknown. Making use of molecular barcodes, quantitative 5'-RACE generated TCR beta libraries. TCRdb redid the calling of the 5' RACE reads with MiXCR, one entry per CDR3 protein. Among approximately 46,000 distinct CDR3 sequences, approximately 10% were seen once, and the ten largest hold 1.4%. The sample comes from a study of CD8 T cells in ankylosing spondylitis. This CDR3 spans 13 amino acids. Trimming removed 5 bases from V and 2 bases from J; junction bases left unmatched: 3. Germline CDR1 DFQATT, CDR2 SNEGSKA (reference sequence). Regarding the study as a whole: What seemed typical of ankylosing spondylitis blood was a TCR beta motif built from eight highly homologous variants. Disease-linked clones reportedly showed significant enrichment in matched ankylosing spondylitis synovial fluid. A CD8+ phenotype characterized the disease-linked clones, which were relatively rare in peripheral blood.

Sequencing was done on a sample of blood, either unsorted or a sorted T cell fraction (not recorded which). This chain uses TRBV20-1 with TRBJ1-5, with TRBD1 matching over 7 bases. The source is a male donor with ankylosing spondylitis or in good health (not recorded which). The CDR3 loop is CSAGTGGNQPQHF. Written as DNA, the CDR3 is TGCAGTGCTGGAACAGGGGGCAATCAGCCCCAGCATTTT.